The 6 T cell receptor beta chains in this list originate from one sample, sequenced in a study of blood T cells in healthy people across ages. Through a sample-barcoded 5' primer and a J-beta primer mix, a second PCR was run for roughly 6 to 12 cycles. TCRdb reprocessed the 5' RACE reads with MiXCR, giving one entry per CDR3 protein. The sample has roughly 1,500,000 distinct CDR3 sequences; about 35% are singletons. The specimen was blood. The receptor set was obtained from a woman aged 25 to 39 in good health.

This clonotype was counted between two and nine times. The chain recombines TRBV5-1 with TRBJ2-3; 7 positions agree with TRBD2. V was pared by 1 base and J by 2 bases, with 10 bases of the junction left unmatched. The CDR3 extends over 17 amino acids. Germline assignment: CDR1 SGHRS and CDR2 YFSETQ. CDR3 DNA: TGCGCCAGCAGCTTGCGAGGGATTGCGGGAGCCACAGATACGCAGTATTTT. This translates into CASSLRGIAGATDTQYF.

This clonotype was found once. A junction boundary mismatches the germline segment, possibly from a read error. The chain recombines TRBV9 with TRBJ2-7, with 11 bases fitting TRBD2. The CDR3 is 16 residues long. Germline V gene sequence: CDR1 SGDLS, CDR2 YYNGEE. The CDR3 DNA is TGTGCCAGCAGCCCCTGGACTAGCGGGCCTACCTACGCGCAGTACTTC. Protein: CASSPWTSGPTYAQYF.

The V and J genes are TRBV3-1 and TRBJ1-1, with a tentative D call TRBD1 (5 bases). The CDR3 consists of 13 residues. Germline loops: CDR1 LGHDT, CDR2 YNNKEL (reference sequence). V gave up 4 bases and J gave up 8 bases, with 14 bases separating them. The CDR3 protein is CASSPGWAAEAFF. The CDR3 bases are TGTGCCAGCAGCCCAGGGTGGGCAGCCGAAGCTTTCTTT.

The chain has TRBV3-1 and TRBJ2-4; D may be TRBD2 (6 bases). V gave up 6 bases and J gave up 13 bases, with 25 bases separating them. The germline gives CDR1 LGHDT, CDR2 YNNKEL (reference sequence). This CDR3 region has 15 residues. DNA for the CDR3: TGTGCCAGCAGTCTGGGGACCCTAGGGGATCGGGAGCAGTACTTC. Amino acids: CASSLGTLGDREQYF.

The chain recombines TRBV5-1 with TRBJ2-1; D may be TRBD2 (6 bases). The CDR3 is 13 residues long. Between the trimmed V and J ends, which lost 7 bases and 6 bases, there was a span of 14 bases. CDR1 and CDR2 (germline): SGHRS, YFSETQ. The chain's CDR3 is CASGYGGGNEQFF. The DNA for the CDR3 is TGCGCCAGCGGCTACGGGGGAGGCAATGAGCAGTTCTTC.

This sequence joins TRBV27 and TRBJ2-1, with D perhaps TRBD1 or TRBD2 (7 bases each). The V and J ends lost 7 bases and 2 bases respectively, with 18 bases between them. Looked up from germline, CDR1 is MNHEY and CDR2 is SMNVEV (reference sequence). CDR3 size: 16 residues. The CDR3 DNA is TGTGCCAGCACGCCCTCAGGGGGGGAGGCCTACAATGAGCAGTTCTTC. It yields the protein CASTPSGGEAYNEQFF.